Presented here are 13 T cell receptor beta chains from one specimen sequenced in a study of OX40 agonist ivuxolimab in advanced cancers. Clones were read by immunoSEQ multiplex PCR, and TCRdb kept only the in-frame ones, dropping some. The table has about 20,000 clones, about 84% seen once; the top ten hold roughly 14%. Sequenced here: CD4+ or CD8+ T cells sorted from blood, sampled in a trial of the OX40 agonist ivuxolimab. These TCRs come from an adult with an advanced solid tumor such as melanoma, head and neck, liver or kidney cancer.

J is TRBJ1-2 and V is TRBV15; D remains unclear. The CDR3 has 15 amino acids. Between the trimmed V and J ends, which lost 0 bases and 2 bases, there was a span of 10 bases. Germline-derived CDR1 and CDR2 are LNHNV and YYDKDF (reference sequence). CDR3 protein: CATSRELVGNYGYTF. CDR3 bases: TGTGCCACCAGCAGAGAATTGGTAGGGAACTATGGCTACACCTTC.

The CDR3 is CASSPLDRGAGETQYF. For the CDR3, the DNA is TGTGCCAGCAGCCCCCTGGACAGGGGCGCGGGGGAGACCCAGTACTTC. The chain uses TRBV7-2 and TRBJ2-5; 9 bases are a match to TRBD1. The trim removed 5 bases at V and 5 bases at J, leaving 12 bases unmatched. The CDR3 is 16 residues long. The germline CDR1 and CDR2 sequences are SGHTA and FQGNSA.

The V gene is TRBV7-9, the J gene TRBJ2-5, with a tentative D call TRBD1 (5 bases). Germline CDR1 SEHNR, CDR2 FQNEAQ (reference sequence). The germline V and J ends were trimmed by 3 bases and 3 bases, with 26 bases remaining between them. There are 19 residues in the CDR3. The CDR3 region is CASSLGQGLLFTLKETQYF. In DNA, the CDR3 is TGTGCCAGCAGCTTGGGCCAGGGTCTCCTCTTTACCTTAAAAGAGACCCAGTACTTC. The entire variable domain, with the rest obtained from reference TRBV7-9 and TRBJ2-5, is as follows: DTGVSQNPRHKITKRGQNVTFRCDPISEHNRLYWYRQTLGQGPEFLTYFQNEAQLEKSRLLSDRFSAERPKGSFSTLEIQRTEQGDSAMYLCASSLGQGLLFTLKETQYFGPGTRLLVL.

The chain uses TRBV6-5 and TRBJ2-7; TRBD2 might be the D (6 bases). This CDR3 region has 14 residues. Per the germline V gene, CDR1 is MNHEY and CDR2 is SVGAGI. V was pared by 6 bases and J by 6 bases, with 18 bases between. CDR3 nucleotides: TGTGCCAGCAGAACGGGGGATTCAGTGAGCGAGCAGTACTTC. As protein: CASRTGDSVSEQYF.

The chain carries TRBV5-1 and TRBJ1-3, with 7 positions matching TRBD1. V lost 4 bases and J lost 0; bases outside the gene matches: 7. CDR1 SGHRS and CDR2 YFSETQ come from the germline V gene. The CDR3 is 16 residues long. The CDR3 reads CASSQGGTISGNTIYF. The CDR3 nucleotides are TGCGCCAGCAGCCAGGGGGGGACAATCTCTGGAAACACCATATATTTT.

This chain uses TRBV27 with TRBJ2-7; 12 positions match TRBD1. The CDR3 loop spans 16 amino acids. V lost 6 bases, J lost 2 bases, and 8 bases stayed unmatched. The germline gives CDR1 MNHEY, CDR2 SMNVEV (reference sequence). The CDR3 DNA is TGTGCCAGCAGATGGACCGGGACAGGGGGCCCCTACGAGCAGTACTTC. Translation gives CASRWTGTGGPYEQYF.

The rearrangement joins TRBV18 to TRBJ2-7; D not certain. The CDR3 covers 14 residues. Trimming took 3 bases from V and 5 from J, leaving 14 bases between them. The germline V gene has CDR1 KGHSH and CDR2 LQKENI. The CDR3 reads CASSPPTRLDEQYF. The CDR3 DNA is TGTGCCAGCTCACCCCCGACAAGACTGGACGAGCAGTACTTC.

The CDR3 protein is CASLTGGSETQYF. CDR3 nucleotides: TGTGCCAGCCTTACAGGGGGAAGCGAGACCCAGTACTTC. V gene TRBV25-1 combines with J gene TRBJ2-5; 8 bases are shared with TRBD1. V was clipped by 8 bases and J by 5 bases; unmatched bases: 7. Germline-derived CDR1 and CDR2 are MGHDK and SYGVNS. The length of the CDR3 is 13 residues.

The chain recombines TRBV7-2 with TRBJ2-7, with D perhaps matching TRBD2 (6 bases). CDR1 SGHTA and CDR2 FQGNSA come from the germline V gene. CDR3 length: 13 amino acids. V shed 0 bases and J shed 3 bases, with 6 bases lying between them. CDR3 sequence: CASSLAGGYEQYF. The DNA for the CDR3 is TGTGCCAGCAGCTTAGCGGGGGGCTACGAGCAGTACTTC.

The chain links TRBV18 to TRBJ1-6; 7 positions agree with TRBD1. Per germline, CDR1 KGHSH and CDR2 LQKENI. The V segment lost 5 bases and the J segment 6 bases; nucleotides outside the gene matches: 4. The CDR3 sequence is 14 residues long. CDR3 in DNA: TGTGCCAGCTCATCGACAGGGACTAATTCACCCCTCCACTTT. Its protein is CASSSTGTNSPLHF.

In this sample, this clone turned up once. The CDR3 sequence: CATLTPDRMGVETQYF. CDR3 nucleotides: TGTGCCACCCTGACTCCGGACAGGATGGGTGTCGAGACCCAGTACTTC. The chain links TRBV28 to TRBJ2-5; 7 nucleotides line up with TRBD1. The germline V gene has CDR1 MDHEN and CDR2 SYDVKM. The CDR3 contains 16 residues. V was pared by 10 bases and J by 5 bases, with 19 bases of the junction left unmatched.

A few counts support this clone. The chain employs TRBV7-2 and TRBJ1-2, with D possibly matching TRBD1 (5 bases). Germline values: CDR1 SGHTA, CDR2 FQGNSA. This CDR3 has 14 residues. V was clipped by 4 bases and J by 6 bases, with 15 bases between them. This CDR3 reads CASSWKVGDDGYTF. The CDR3, as DNA: TGTGCCAGCAGCTGGAAGGTAGGGGATGATGGCTACACCTTC.

This clone was counted once. This chain joins TRBV6-6 and TRBJ1-5; D is uncertain. V lost 8 bases, J lost 4 bases, and 12 bases lay in between. CDR3 length: 13 residues. Germline V gives CDR1 MNHNY, CDR2 SVGAGI (reference sequence). In nucleotides, the CDR3 is TGTGCCAGCTCCCTTTGGAGGAATCAGCCCCAGCATTTT. It translates to CASSLWRNQPQHF.